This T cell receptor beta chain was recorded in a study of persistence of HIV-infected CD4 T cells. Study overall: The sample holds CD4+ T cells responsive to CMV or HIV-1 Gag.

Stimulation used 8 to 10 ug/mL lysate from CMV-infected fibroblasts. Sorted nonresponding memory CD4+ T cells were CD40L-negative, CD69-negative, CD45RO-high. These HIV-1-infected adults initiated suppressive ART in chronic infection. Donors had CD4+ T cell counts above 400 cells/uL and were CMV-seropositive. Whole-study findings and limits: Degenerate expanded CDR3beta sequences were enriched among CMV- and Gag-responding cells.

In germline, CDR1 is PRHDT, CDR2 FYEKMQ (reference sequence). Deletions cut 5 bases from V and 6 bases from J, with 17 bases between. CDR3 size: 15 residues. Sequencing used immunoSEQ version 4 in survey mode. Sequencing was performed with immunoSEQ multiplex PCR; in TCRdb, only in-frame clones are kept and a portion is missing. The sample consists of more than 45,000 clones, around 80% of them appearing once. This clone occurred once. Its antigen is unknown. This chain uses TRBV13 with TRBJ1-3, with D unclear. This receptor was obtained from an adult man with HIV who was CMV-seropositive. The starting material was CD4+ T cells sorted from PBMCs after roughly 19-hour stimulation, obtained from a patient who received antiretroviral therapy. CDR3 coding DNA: TGTGCCAGCAGCGAAGGATCAGAACTGGAAAACACCATATATTTT. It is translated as CASSEGSELENTIYF.